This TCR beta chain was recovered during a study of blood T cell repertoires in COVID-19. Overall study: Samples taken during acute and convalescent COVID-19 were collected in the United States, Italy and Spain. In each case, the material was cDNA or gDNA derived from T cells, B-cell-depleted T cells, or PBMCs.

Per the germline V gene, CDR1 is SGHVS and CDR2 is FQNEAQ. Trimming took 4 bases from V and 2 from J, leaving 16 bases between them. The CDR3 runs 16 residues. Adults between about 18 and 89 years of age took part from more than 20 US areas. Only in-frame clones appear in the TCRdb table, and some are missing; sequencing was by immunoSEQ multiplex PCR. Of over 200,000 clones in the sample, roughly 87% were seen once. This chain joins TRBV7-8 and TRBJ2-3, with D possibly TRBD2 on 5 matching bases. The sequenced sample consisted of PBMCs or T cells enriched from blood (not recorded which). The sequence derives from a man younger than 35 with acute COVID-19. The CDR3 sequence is CASSSRTWGDTDTQYF. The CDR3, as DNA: TGTGCCAGCAGCTCCCGGACCTGGGGAGACACAGATACGCAGTATTTT.